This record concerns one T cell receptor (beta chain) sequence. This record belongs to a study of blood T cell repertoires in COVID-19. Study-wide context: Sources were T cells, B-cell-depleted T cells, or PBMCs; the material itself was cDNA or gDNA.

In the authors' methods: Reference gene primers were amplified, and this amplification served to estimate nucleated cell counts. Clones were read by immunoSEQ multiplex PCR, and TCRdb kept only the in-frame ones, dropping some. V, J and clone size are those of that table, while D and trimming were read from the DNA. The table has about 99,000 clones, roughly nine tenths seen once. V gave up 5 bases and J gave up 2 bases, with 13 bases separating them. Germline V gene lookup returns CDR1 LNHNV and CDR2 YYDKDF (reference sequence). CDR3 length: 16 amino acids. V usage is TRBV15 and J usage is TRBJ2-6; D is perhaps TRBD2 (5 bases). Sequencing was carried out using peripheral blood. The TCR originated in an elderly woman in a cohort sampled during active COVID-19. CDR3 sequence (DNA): TGTGCCACCAGCGGGTCTCTCGGGACTGGGGCCAACGTCCTGACTTTC. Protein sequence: CATSGSLGTGANVLTF.